The clone carrying this TCR beta chain was observed a few times. Germline V CDR1 and CDR2: SGHNT, YYREEE (reference sequence). This CDR3 is 13 amino acids long. The V end lost 0 bases, the J end lost 8 bases, and 8 bases lay between the germline ends. Authors' processing steps: From reference gene primer amplification, estimates of nucleated cell counts were derived. Repertoires were generated with immunoSEQ multiplex PCR, while TCRdb's copy carries only in-frame clones and drops some. V and J calls and clone size come straight from that table; D and trimming were deduced from the DNA. The sample shows around 180,000 clones, about 77% of them seen only once. This specimen belongs to a study of blood T cell repertoires in COVID-19. The study recruited people aged roughly 18 to 89 years across approximately 24 US areas.

Sequenced sample: PBMCs or T cells enriched from blood (not recorded which). The J gene is TRBJ1-4, the V gene TRBV5-4; D gene ambiguous. The receptor was derived from a woman between 45 and 60 years old with acute COVID-19. CDR3 sequence reads: CASSLAWEEKLFF. The CDR3 DNA sequence: TGTGCCAGCAGCTTGGCCTGGGAGGAAAAACTGTTTTTT.